This TCR beta chain comes out of a study of T cell repertoires in cytomegalovirus infection. Study at large: Selected CMV epitopes included recently identified HLA-C-restricted ones as well as well-studied HLA-B-restricted ones. Based on public TCR beta signatures, there were indications of CMV infection and of a matching HLA type.

Germline trimming cut 6 bases from V and 7 bases from J; bases unmatched to any gene: 9. Germline-derived CDR1 and CDR2 are WSHSY and SAAADI. CDR3 length: 15 amino acids. This clonotype was recorded a few times. As yet, its antigen is unknown. TCRdb ran MiXCR on the reads and lists one entry per CDR3 protein. The sample lists about 770,000 distinct CDR3 sequences; almost 30% were seen once. Study conclusions and caveats: The ex vivo response showed dominance by HLA-C-restricted CMV-specific TCR beta clonotypes. Frequencies of public TCR beta families were cumulated, and this identified carriers of CMV plus the relevant HLA.

The receptor's source is a human donor in good health (CMV status not recorded). Some clones in this sample may be carry-over from other donors' samples. V and J are TRBV10-2 and TRBJ1-6; 7 bases line up with TRBD1. The source material was cultured CD8+ T cells from PBMCs, sampled from culture after CMV antigen stimulation. In DNA form, the CDR3 reads TGCGCCAGCAGAGACAGGGTACTAAGGAATTCACCCCTCCACTTT. Protein sequence: CASRDRVLRNSPLHF.